Shown below are 31 T cell receptor beta chains from a single sample sequenced in a study of neurological immune-mediated disorders. MiXCR, run by TCRdb on the 5' RACE reads, gives a single entry per CDR3 protein. Seen here are some 89,000 distinct CDR3 sequences, about 4.3% observed once, and the top ten hold around 5.8%. Time point denoted: longitudinal time-point 3. Sequencing used PBMCs. The origin of the receptors is a woman aged 60 to 75 with multiple sclerosis.

At least ten counts were recorded for this clonotype. The rearrangement uses TRBV12-3 or TRBV12-4 and TRBJ2-1, with D uncertain. CDR3 size: 15 residues. Trimming took off 1 base at V and 6 bases at J, with 13 bases between the two ends. CDR3 region: CASSLEEREGNEQFF. The CDR3 DNA follows: TGTGCCAGCAGTTTAGAAGAAAGGGAAGGCAATGAGCAGTTCTTC.

This clonotype was recorded many times. The rearrangement joins TRBV15 to TRBJ2-3; possibly TRBD2 for D (5 bases). Between the trimmed V and J ends, which lost 5 bases and 4 bases, there was a span of 13 bases. Germline CDR1 reads LNHNV; CDR2 reads YYDKDF (reference sequence). The CDR3 covers 14 residues. CDR3 sequence (DNA): TGTGCCACCAGCTCGCGCTTTAGCGCAGATACGCAGTATTTT. It yields the protein CATSSRFSADTQYF.

This clonotype was recorded many times. The chain links TRBV12-3 or TRBV12-4 to TRBJ1-5; 8 bases line up with TRBD1. The CDR3 sequence is 15 residues long. V was pared by 6 bases and J by 4 bases, with 8 bases of the junction left unmatched. The CDR3 DNA reads TGTGCCAGCAGCCCCTCAGGGGGCGCGAATCAGCCCCAGCATTTT. Its translation: CASSPSGGANQPQHF.

This clonotype has a count of ten or more. The gene calls are TRBV13 and TRBJ2-1, with TRBD2 matching 14 bases. The CDR3 sequence is 15 residues long. Losses at the gene ends were 5 bases for V and 12 bases for J; bases not matched to a gene: 9. Germline lookup yields CDR1 PRHDT and CDR2 FYEKMQ (reference sequence). The CDR3 loop is CASSLPGGTSGGQFF. DNA of the CDR3: TGTGCCAGCAGCCTCCCGGGGGGGACTAGCGGGGGGCAGTTCTTC.

Ten or more counts support this clonotype. The CDR3 is CATSDSQEETQYF. CDR3 coding DNA: TGTGCCACCAGTGATTCTCAAGAGGAGACCCAGTACTTC. V gene TRBV24-1 combines with J gene TRBJ2-5, with D uncertain. Looked up from germline, CDR1 is KGHDR and CDR2 is SFDVKD. The CDR3 has 13 amino acids. The ends were cut back, 2 bases at V and 5 bases at J, with 8 bases in the middle.

In this sample, this clonotype turned up many times. J is TRBJ2-1 and V is TRBV5-1, with D possibly being TRBD1 (6 bases). From germline, CDR1 is SGHRS and CDR2 YFSETQ. Trimming took off 1 base at V and 3 bases at J, with 11 bases between the two ends. There are 15 residues in the CDR3. The CDR3 sequence is CASSLLGDNYNEQFF. CDR3 nucleotide sequence: TGCGCCAGCAGCTTGTTAGGGGACAACTACAATGAGCAGTTCTTC.

This clonotype was seen a few times. This sequence may be a read error, since a much larger clone differs from it by one base. This chain links TRBV7-2 with TRBJ1-5; possibly TRBD1 for D (5 bases). The V gene's germline CDR1 is SGHTA and CDR2 FQGNSA. V gave up 1 base and J gave up 0 bases, with 13 bases separating them. The CDR3 consists of 17 residues. The CDR3, as DNA: TGTGCCAGCAGCTTAGGGCAGGGTTGGAATAGCAATCAGCCCCAGCATTTT. Translating it yields CASSLGQGWNSNQPQHF.

This clonotype was seen many times. The gene calls are TRBV29-1 and TRBJ2-5; 11 bases line up with TRBD2. Unmatched junction bases numbered 1, after V lost 4 bases and J lost 0 bases. CDR1 is SQVTM and CDR2 is ANQGSEA in the germline V gene. The CDR3 is 14 residues long. The CDR3, as DNA: TGCAGCGTTGTACTAGCGGGGGACCAAGAGACCCAGTACTTC. Protein product: CSVVLAGDQETQYF. The whole variable domain, filled in from reference TRBV29-1 and TRBJ2-5, reads SAVISQKPSRDICQRGTSLTIQCQVDSQVTMMFWYRQQPGQSLTLIATANQGSEATYESGFVIDKFPISRPNLTFSTLTVSNMSPEDSSIYLCSVVLAGDQETQYFGPGTRLLVL.

This clonotype was detected many times. The gene calls are TRBV18 and TRBJ2-3; D not resolved. Trimming removed 4 bases at V and 4 bases at J, with 9 bases between. The CDR3 length is 13 residues. Germline-derived CDR1 and CDR2 are KGHSH and LQKENI. The CDR3 spells CASSLLGADTQYF. In DNA form, the CDR3 reads TGTGCCAGCTCACTCCTCGGTGCAGATACGCAGTATTTT.

There are many counts of this clonotype. The V and J genes are TRBV7-6 and TRBJ1-2; 8 bases map to TRBD1. V lost 1 base and J lost 4; bases outside the gene matches: 5. Per the germline V gene, CDR1 is SGHVS and CDR2 is FNYEAQ. The length of the CDR3 is 15 residues. The CDR3 sequence: CASSLEGTGPYGYTF. In nucleotides, the CDR3 is TGTGCCAGCAGCTTAGAAGGGACAGGACCCTATGGCTACACCTTC.

This clonotype appeared many times. The chain uses TRBV7-9 and TRBJ2-7; D ambiguous. From germline, CDR1 is SEHNR and CDR2 FQNEAQ (reference sequence). V gave up 3 bases and J gave up 0 bases, with 9 bases separating them. The CDR3 covers 14 residues. The DNA of the CDR3 is TGTGCCAGCAGCTTGGACCTCAGCTCCTACGAGCAGTACTTC. It codes for CASSLDLSSYEQYF.

This clonotype appeared a few times. V is TRBV7-8 and J is TRBJ2-7; TRBD2 matches 14 bases. In germline, CDR1 is SGHVS, CDR2 FQNEAQ. CDR3 length equals 17 residues. J gave up 4 bases and V 0 bases, and 5 bases lay outside the gene matches. In DNA form, the CDR3 reads TGTGCCAGCAGCTTAGCGACTAGCGGGGGGGCGGGGTACGAGCAGTACTTC. This gives the protein CASSLATSGGAGYEQYF.

This clonotype was seen repeatedly, ten times or more. V is TRBV5-1 and J is TRBJ2-5; TRBD2 matches at 7 bases. This CDR3 region has 15 residues. The V gene end was trimmed by 0 bases and the J gene end by 4 bases; junction bases not matched to a gene: 6. In germline, CDR1 is SGHRS, CDR2 YFSETQ. In DNA, the CDR3 is TGCGCCAGCAGCTTGGAGTCTAGCGGAACAGAGACCCAGTACTTC. Translated, it gives CASSLESSGTETQYF.

The sample holds many counts of this clonotype. The CDR3, as DNA: TGCAGTGCTAGTGTCGGGGTGAAAAACATTCAGTACTTC. This encodes CSASVGVKNIQYF. This sequence joins TRBV20-1 and TRBJ2-4; weak D call: TRBD2 (5 bases). V shed 3 bases and J shed 4 bases, with 10 bases lying between them. The germline V gene encodes CDR1 DFQATT and CDR2 SNEGSKA (reference sequence). There are 13 residues in the CDR3.

In its sample, this clonotype was seen many times. J is TRBJ1-2 and V is TRBV19; D gene unclear. Trimming took 10 bases from V and 4 from J, leaving 10 bases between them. CDR3 length equals 11 residues. The germline V gene encodes CDR1 LNHDA and CDR2 SQIVND (reference sequence). The chain's CDR3 is CATGLGYGYTF. In nucleotides, the CDR3 is TGTGCCACGGGTTTGGGCTATGGCTACACCTTC.

Ten or more counts support this clonotype. The rearrangement uses TRBV5-6 and TRBJ2-3; 11 bases fit TRBD2. Germline CDR1 is SGHDT and CDR2 is YYEEEE. This CDR3 is 15 amino acids long. V lost 1 base to trimming and J lost 3 bases; unmatched junction nucleotides: 1. CDR3 nucleotide sequence: TGTGCCAGCAGCTTGAGGACTAGCGGGACAGATACGCAGTATTTT. It yields the protein CASSLRTSGTDTQYF. Complete variable domain (other parts from reference TRBV5-6 and TRBJ2-3): DAGVTQSPTHLIKTRGQQVTLRCSPKSGHDTVSWYQQALGQGPQFIFQYYEEEERQRGNFPDRFSGHQFPNYSSELNVNALLLGDSALYLCASSLRTSGTDTQYFGPGTRLTVL.

In its sample, this clonotype was seen many times. This chain connects TRBV5-1 to TRBJ1-6; D gene ambiguous. Germline CDR1 and CDR2: SGHRS and YFSETQ. This CDR3 region has 16 residues. Trimming took 0 bases from V and 5 from J, leaving 12 bases between them. The CDR3 is CASSLVTGGDNSPLHF. The CDR3 DNA follows: TGCGCCAGCAGCTTGGTGACGGGTGGGGATAATTCACCCCTCCACTTT.

With regard to this clonotype: A much more abundant neighbour one base away suggests this may be a read error. The genes are TRBV11-2 and TRBJ2-7; 8 bases are shared with TRBD2. The CDR3 is 16 residues long. Trimming took 4 bases from V and 6 from J; bases not matched to a gene: 14. CDR1 is SGHAT and CDR2 is FQNNGV in the germline V gene. CDR3 protein: CASSSRTSQGTSEQYF. The DNA of the CDR3 is TGTGCCAGCAGCTCCAGGACTAGCCAGGGGACCTCCGAGCAGTACTTC.

This clonotype came up a few times. This may come from a read error, since a much larger clone is one base off. The CDR3 DNA reads as TGTTCCAGCACCTCAAGACAGACCTCTGGAAACACCATATATTTT. Protein product: CSSTSRQTSGNTIYF. The chain recombines TRBV3-1 with TRBJ1-3; a possible D gene is TRBD1 (5 bases). CDR1 and CDR2 from the germline V gene are LGHDT and YNNKEL (reference sequence). The CDR3 runs 15 residues.

This clonotype was seen at least ten times. In DNA, the CDR3 is TGTGCCATCAGACCGGACGGGAACACTGAAGCTTTCTTT. It is translated as CAIRPDGNTEAFF. This chain links TRBV10-3 with TRBJ1-1; D remains unclear. The CDR3 is 13 amino acids. V gave up 6 bases and J gave up 1 base, with 9 bases separating them. Germline V gene lookup returns CDR1 ENHRY and CDR2 SYGVKD.

This clonotype was seen many times. This chain joins TRBV3-1 and TRBJ2-2; 7 nucleotides agree with TRBD1. V lost 0 bases and J lost 0; bases outside the gene matches: 4. Germline assignment: CDR1 LGHDT and CDR2 YNNKEL (reference sequence). CDR3 length equals 17 residues. CDR3 region: CASSQDPTGSNTGELFF. CDR3 DNA: TGTGCCAGCAGCCAAGACCCGACAGGGTCGAACACCGGGGAGCTGTTTTTT.

Ten or more counts support this clonotype. This chain links TRBV12-3 or TRBV12-4 with TRBJ1-6, with D hard to call. The CDR3 runs to 15 residues. Between the trimmed V and J ends, which lost 6 bases and 3 bases, there was a span of 12 bases. For the CDR3, the DNA is TGTGCCAGCAGCCTCGCCGGTAACTATAATTCACCCCTCCACTTT. Protein: CASSLAGNYNSPLHF.

This clonotype has at least ten counts. CDR3 in DNA: TGTGCCAGCAAATACGGGTGGGGACTCGACGAGCAGTACTTC. This encodes CASKYGWGLDEQYF. The chain carries TRBV2 and TRBJ2-7; TRBD2 is a possible D gene (6 bases). CDR1 and CDR2 from the germline V gene are SNHLY and FYNNEI. The V end was cut by 7 bases, the J end by 5 bases, with 18 bases between. The CDR3 is made up of 14 amino acids.

The table lists this clonotype with a few counts. The CDR3, as DNA: TGTGCCAGTAGTACCTTACGGACAGGGAGCTCCTACGAGCAGTACTTC. This gives the protein CASSTLRTGSSYEQYF. The chain couples TRBV19 to TRBJ2-7; 8 nucleotides line up with TRBD1. The V segment lost 4 bases and the J segment 0 bases; nucleotides outside the gene matches: 8. CDR3 length: 16 residues. Germline V gene sequence: CDR1 LNHDA, CDR2 SQIVND (reference sequence).

This clonotype was seen ten or more times. This chain uses TRBV27 with TRBJ2-7; the D is unclear. CDR1 and CDR2 (germline): MNHEY, SMNVEV (reference sequence). V was pared by 6 bases and J by 0 bases, with 15 bases between. This CDR3 is built from 15 residues. CDR3 amino acids: CASSPTRVVSYEQYF. The CDR3 DNA reads as TGTGCCAGCAGCCCAACAAGGGTCGTCTCCTACGAGCAGTACTTC.

This clonotype was counted many times. The rearrangement joins TRBV6-2 or TRBV6-3 to TRBJ2-1, with 7 positions matching TRBD2. The CDR3 consists of 14 residues. Germline CDR1 is MNHEY and CDR2 is SVGEGT. With V trimmed by 6 bases and J by 7 bases, 9 bases remained unmatched. The CDR3 coding sequence is TGTGCCAGCAGCCAACACAAAGCGGGGAATGAGCAGTTCTTC. Translating gives CASSQHKAGNEQFF.

This clonotype was seen ten or more times. This chain joins TRBV7-2 and TRBJ2-2; weak D call: TRBD1 (6 bases). The germline V gene encodes CDR1 SGHTA and CDR2 FQGNSA. The V and J ends lost 6 bases and 0 bases respectively, with 11 bases between them. The CDR3 is 15 amino acids. DNA for the CDR3: TGTGCCAGCAGACTAGGGACAACGAACACCGGGGAGCTGTTTTTT. Amino acids: CASRLGTTNTGELFF.

This clonotype was detected ten times or more. The chain joins TRBV6-5 to TRBJ1-1; D gene uncertain. CDR1 is MNHEY and CDR2 is SVGAGI in the germline V gene. With 0 bases removed from V and 10 bases from J, the gap between germline ends came to 12 bases. CDR3 size: 13 residues. CDR3 coding DNA: TGTGCCAGCAGTTACTCAGCCGGGGAACGAGCTTTCTTT. This encodes CASSYSAGERAFF.

This clonotype was recorded at least ten times. The V call is TRBV11-2, the J call TRBJ2-2, with 7 bases aligning to TRBD2. V shed 2 bases and J 0 bases; nucleotides not matched to a gene: 3. The V gene's germline CDR1 is SGHAT and CDR2 FQNNGV. The CDR3 is 16 residues long. The CDR3 sequence is CASSLLRGSNTGELFF. The CDR3, as DNA: TGTGCCAGCAGCTTATTGCGGGGGTCGAACACCGGGGAGCTGTTTTTT.

This clonotype came up many times. The J gene is TRBJ2-3, the V gene TRBV29-1, with D perhaps TRBD1 or TRBD2 (5 bases each). This CDR3 is 13 amino acids long. Trimming stripped 0 bases from V and 7 bases from J, with 11 bases between. Germline lookup yields CDR1 SQVTM and CDR2 ANQGSEA. CDR3 amino acids: CSVEDRERNTQYF. Written as DNA, the CDR3 is TGCAGCGTTGAAGACAGGGAGCGAAATACGCAGTATTTT.

This clonotype was picked up many times. The genes are TRBV5-1 and TRBJ2-4; TRBD1 might be the D (5 bases). Trimming took 1 base from V and 0 from J, leaving 14 bases between them. CDR1 is SGHRS, CDR2 YFSETQ, per germline. CDR3 length: 17 residues. The CDR3 region has the DNA TGCGCCAGCAGCTTGAGGTTTGGGGCCTTAGCCAAAAACATTCAGTACTTC. It encodes CASSLRFGALAKNIQYF.